This T cell receptor beta chain was identified in a study of T cell responses to AZD1222 COVID-19 vaccine. Germline CDR1 reads MGHDK; CDR2 reads SYGVNS. With V trimmed by 2 bases and J by 6 bases, 9 bases remained unmatched. This CDR3 has 15 amino acids. The method was immunoSEQ multiplex PCR; TCRdb's version includes in-frame clones alone and lacks a portion of them. This sample carries about 150,000 clones, 88% of them seen once, and the ten largest clones take roughly 15%. This TCR derives from an adult in good health. The chain joins TRBV25-1 to TRBJ1-1; 7 bases agree with TRBD1. The starting material was peripheral blood, obtained on day 0 of AZD1222 vaccination. For the CDR3, the DNA is TGTGCCAGCAGTGAAGCCGACAGGGAGTGGTCTGAAGCTTTCTTT. It is translated as CASSEADREWSEAFF. Filled out from reference TRBV25-1 and TRBJ1-1, the complete variable domain reads EADIYQTPRYLVIGTGKKITLECSQTMGHDKMYWYQQDPGMELHLIHYSYGVNSTEKGDLSSESTVSRIRTEHFPLTLESARPSHTSQYLCASSEADREWSEAFFGQGTRLTVV.